This TCR beta chain was captured by sequencing in a study of CXCR3-negative and CXCR3-positive naive CD8 T cells. The method, 5' RACE with UMI labels, was used to prepare the TRB cDNA libraries. TCRdb reprocessed the 5' RACE reads, with one entry per CDR3 protein and no DNA. The table lists nearly 110,000 distinct CDR3 sequences. As concerns this clonotype: Its antigen is undetermined.

Study findings and constraints: The study found more hydrophobic TRB CDR3s in CXCR3-positive naive cells than in CXCR3-negative naive cells.

Per germline, CDR1 SGHVS and CDR2 FNYEAQ. The CDR3 consists of 13 residues. The clonotype was recovered from a human donor in good health. Some clones in this sample may be carry-over from other donors' samples. The source material was naive CXCR3+ CD8+ T cells from blood. Subset meaning: CD45RO-CCR7+CD27+CD95- naive CD8+ T cells expressing CXCR3 (TNR3+). This chain joins TRBV7-6 and TRBJ2-3. CDR3 in amino acids: CASSPTHTDTQYF.